One sample yielded the 6 T cell receptor beta chains listed below, sequenced in a study of T cells in Graves' hyperthyroidism and ophthalmopathy. Amplified TCR beta CDR3 regions derived from RNA transcripts. With the HTBI primer set, the TCR CDR3 went through a first round of RT-PCR. TCRdb itself ran the multiplex PCR reads through MiXCR, one entry per CDR3 protein. The data contain roughly 640,000 distinct CDR3 sequences, approximately 16% of them singletons. Sequences were obtained from blood. Receptor source: a woman aged 40 to 50 with Graves' ophthalmopathy.

This chain uses TRBV19 with TRBJ2-7; 7 nucleotides match TRBD2. This CDR3 has 14 residues. V lost 6 bases and J lost 3; bases outside the gene matches: 8. Germline V gene data show CDR1 as LNHDA and CDR2 as SQIVND (reference sequence). CDR3: CASSVSGRDYEQYF. The CDR3 coding sequence is TGTGCCAGTAGCGTTAGTGGGAGGGACTACGAGCAGTACTTC.

With respect to this clonotype: A much more abundant neighbour one base away suggests this may be a read error. The V and J genes are TRBV7-2 and TRBJ2-3; the match to TRBD1 covers 7 bases. The trim removed 8 bases at V and 6 bases at J, leaving 11 bases unmatched. This CDR3 is built from 14 residues. In germline, CDR1 is SGHTA, CDR2 FQGNSA. DNA for the CDR3: TGTGCCAGCTCCCTGGACAGGCCCACGGATACGCAGTATTTT. It specifies CASSLDRPTDTQYF.

In this sample, this clonotype turned up many times. The chain carries TRBV7-3 and TRBJ2-1; 12 bases line up with TRBD2. Trimming removed 4 bases from V and 9 bases from J; junction bases left unmatched: 4. CDR1 is SGHTA and CDR2 is FQGTGA in the germline V gene. This CDR3 spans 14 amino acids. CDR3 in amino acids: CASSSASGGVEQFF. The CDR3 DNA reads TGTGCCAGCAGCTCCGCTAGCGGGGGGGTTGAGCAGTTCTTC.

The CDR3 reads CASSQLGGGETQYF. CDR3 coding DNA: TGTGCCAGCAGCCAACTCGGGGGAGGGGAGACCCAGTACTTC. The rearrangement joins TRBV7-2 to TRBJ2-5; TRBD2 agrees at 7 bases. The CDR3 contains 14 residues. Germline lookup yields CDR1 SGHTA and CDR2 FQGNSA. Trimming cost V 5 bases and J 5 bases; bases outside gene matches: 8.

The chain carries TRBV3-1 and TRBJ2-2; 7 bases are a match to TRBD2. The CDR3 sequence is 16 residues long. V lost 4 bases, J lost 6 bases, and 11 bases stayed unmatched. The germline CDR1 and CDR2 sequences are LGHDT and YNNKEL (reference sequence). The CDR3 spells CASSPSLGLVAGELFF. The CDR3 region has the DNA TGTGCCAGCAGCCCATCACTTGGACTAGTCGCCGGGGAGCTGTTTTTT.

The rearrangement joins TRBV13 to TRBJ2-1; TRBD2 matches 8 bases. In germline, CDR1 is PRHDT, CDR2 FYEKMQ (reference sequence). Trimming at V came to 0 bases and at J to 6 bases, leaving 4 bases not matched to a gene. The CDR3 extends over 15 amino acids. This chain's CDR3 is CASSLGIAGSNEQFF. CDR3 in DNA: TGTGCCAGCAGCTTAGGAATAGCGGGGAGCAATGAGCAGTTCTTC. Looking up the rest from reference TRBV13 and TRBJ2-1 gives the full variable domain: AAGVIQSPRHLIKEKRETATLKCYPIPRHDTVYWYQQGPGQDPQFLISFYEKMQSDKGSIPDRFSAQQFSDYHSELNMSSLELGDSALYFCASSLGIAGSNEQFFGPGTRLTVL.